The rows below give T cell receptor beta chains drawn from one sample of a study of T cells in Graves' hyperthyroidism and ophthalmopathy. TCRdb fed the multiplex PCR reads into MiXCR, producing one record per CDR3 protein. The table shows 300,000 to 450,000 distinct CDR3 sequences, with about 13% occurring only once. The sequenced sample consisted of blood. These receptors were taken from a man aged 25 to 40 with Graves' hyperthyroidism that later progressed to Graves' ophthalmopathy. Each CDR3 is given without its conserved first and last residue.

j_call: TRBJ1-1
v_call: TRBV6-2/TRBV6-3
cdr3_aa: ASSSRQELTEAF

j_call: TRBJ1-1
v_call: TRBV11-3
cdr3_aa: ASSLGRPRKGRDTEAF

j_call: TRBJ1-6
v_call: TRBV5-8
cdr3_aa: ASSLRRSSYNSPLH

j_call: TRBJ2-5
v_call: TRBV7-6
cdr3_aa: ASSFQRGQETQY

j_call: TRBJ1-6
v_call: TRBV11-2
cdr3_aa: ASSLGQTVYNSPLH

j_call: TRBJ2-7
v_call: TRBV7-2
cdr3_aa: ASSPWGQGTYEQY

j_call: TRBJ2-7
v_call: TRBV6-4
cdr3_aa: ASSVMGYEQY

j_call: TRBJ1-1
v_call: TRBV28
cdr3_aa: ASTTNSNTEAF

j_call: TRBJ1-1
v_call: TRBV28
cdr3_aa: ASTTEPLEAF

j_call: TRBJ2-5
v_call: TRBV5-6
cdr3_aa: ASTETSGGETQY

j_call: TRBJ2-5
v_call: TRBV12-5
cdr3_aa: ASGLVRTNQETQY

j_call: TRBJ2-4
v_call: TRBV6-7
cdr3_aa: ASNWTRGIQY

j_call: TRBJ1-2
v_call: TRBV6-1
cdr3_aa: ASRKGGIYGYT

j_call: TRBJ1-1
v_call: TRBV9
cdr3_aa: ASSGGGGSATEAF

j_call: TRBJ2-7
v_call: TRBV20-1
cdr3_aa: SATRTDRVEQY

j_call: TRBJ2-1
v_call: TRBV5-1
cdr3_aa: ASSFWQASYNEQF

j_call: TRBJ2-1
v_call: TRBV13
cdr3_aa: ASSQPHRGGGVNEQF

j_call: TRBJ1-1
v_call: TRBV20-1
cdr3_aa: SARGGSTSNTEAF

j_call: TRBJ1-2
v_call: TRBV29-1
cdr3_aa: SVEDHEDYGYT

j_call: TRBJ2-5
v_call: TRBV6-1
cdr3_aa: ASSDWVGETQY

j_call: TRBJ2-4
v_call: TRBV12-3/TRBV12-4
cdr3_aa: ASRNRIAKNIQY

j_call: TRBJ2-7
v_call: TRBV20-1
cdr3_aa: SAREDRGYEQY

j_call: TRBJ2-3
v_call: TRBV10-3
cdr3_aa: AITAGAGGSTDTQY

j_call: TRBJ1-1
v_call: TRBV5-1
cdr3_aa: ASSPKAGGTEAF

j_call: TRBJ1-3
v_call: TRBV11-3
cdr3_aa: ASSPDSNSPGNTIY

j_call: TRBJ2-7
v_call: TRBV6-1
cdr3_aa: ASSPAATGDEQY

j_call: TRBJ1-1
v_call: TRBV29-1
cdr3_aa: SVDTGGMNTEAF

j_call: TRBJ2-3
v_call: TRBV10-3
cdr3_aa: AIMRGGTDTQY

j_call: TRBJ1-2
v_call: TRBV5-1
cdr3_aa: ASSLAGTDAYT

j_call: TRBJ2-2
v_call: TRBV4-2
cdr3_aa: ASSRAGNTGELF

j_call: TRBJ2-1
v_call: TRBV9
cdr3_aa: ASSVAMAGNEQF

j_call: TRBJ1-5
v_call: TRBV28
cdr3_aa: ASSLWTYLKPQH

j_call: TRBJ2-7
v_call: TRBV12-3/TRBV12-4
cdr3_aa: ASSLGPGQGYEQY

j_call: TRBJ2-3
v_call: TRBV11-2
cdr3_aa: ASSLLLAGGHDTQY

j_call: TRBJ1-4
v_call: TRBV4-1
cdr3_aa: ASSQVVGGKLF

j_call: TRBJ2-7
v_call: TRBV27
cdr3_aa: ASSLSGYGGQQYEQY

j_call: TRBJ1-6
v_call: TRBV30
cdr3_aa: AWSLHSLPNSPLH

j_call: TRBJ1-2
v_call: TRBV12-3/TRBV12-4
cdr3_aa: ASSSGPGRFYGYT

j_call: TRBJ2-3
v_call: TRBV12-3/TRBV12-4
cdr3_aa: ANSGEDRDTQY

j_call: TRBJ2-5
v_call: TRBV30
cdr3_aa: AWTRDRGIGETQY

j_call: TRBJ2-3
v_call: TRBV9
cdr3_aa: ASSVVKGRVATDTQY

j_call: TRBJ2-1
v_call: TRBV5-1
cdr3_aa: ASSTNTGGSYNEQF

j_call: TRBJ1-3
v_call: TRBV10-1
cdr3_aa: ASSDGSVGTGNTIY

j_call: TRBJ2-1
v_call: TRBV2
cdr3_aa: ASSDLAPGPDNEQF